Included here is one T cell receptor (beta chain) sequence, with context. What it binds is not known. Primers included in the PCR were 60 Vbeta and 13 Jbeta primers. Assay used: immunoSEQ multiplex PCR; TCRdb lists only in-frame clones, some missing. The sample shows around 57,000 clones, 89% of them seen only once. The sample comes from a study of cytomegalovirus exposure and HLA in healthy donors. Study outcomes and limitations: An analysis done earlier found most TCR beta V segments productive about 87% or about 30% of the time.

CDR1 is SGHTA and CDR2 is FQGTGA in the germline V gene. V gave up 5 bases and J gave up 2 bases; unmatched junction bases: 4. CDR3 length equals 15 residues. The sequenced sample consisted of PBMCs. The chain joins TRBV7-3 to TRBJ2-2, with 8 bases that match TRBD2. The receptor's source is a man aged 25 to 40 in good health and CMV-seropositive. The DNA of the CDR3 is TGTGCCAGCAGCGTTAGCGGGGTCAACACCGGGGAGCTGTTTTTT. This sequence encodes CASSVSGVNTGELFF. Drawing the rest from reference TRBV7-3 and TRBJ2-2, the complete variable domain is GAGVSQTPSNKVTEKGKYVELRCDPISGHTALYWYRQSLGQGPEFLIYFQGTGAADDSGLPNDRFFAVRPEGSVSTLKIQRTERGDSAVYLCASSVSGVNTGELFFGEGSRLTVL.